These 28 T cell receptor beta chains came from one sample sequenced in a study of T cell responses to AZD1222 COVID-19 vaccine. TCRdb's copy holds only in-frame clones and misses some; the assay was immunoSEQ multiplex PCR. The repertoire includes 130,000 or so clones, around 91% of them detected once, and roughly 1.8% sits in the top ten. The sequencing used peripheral blood, collected on day 0 of AZD1222 vaccination. These receptors all stem from an adult in good health.

The rearrangement links TRBV6-5 to TRBJ1-6; 8 bases fit TRBD1. Germline CDR1 and CDR2: MNHEY and SVGAGI. V dropped 2 bases and J dropped 7; count of bases not matched to a gene: 4. The CDR3 is made up of 15 amino acids. In nucleotides, the CDR3 is TGTGCCAGCAGTTACCTGACAGGGGTCAATTCACCCCTCCACTTT. This encodes CASSYLTGVNSPLHF.

The chain couples TRBV9 to TRBJ2-2; D is possibly TRBD1 or TRBD2 (5 bases each). The CDR3 runs 14 residues. Germline-derived CDR1 and CDR2 are SGDLS and YYNGEE. V gave up 5 bases and J gave up 0 bases, with 8 bases separating them. CDR3: CASRGRTNTGELFF. The CDR3 DNA reads as TGTGCCAGCAGGGGACGGACGAACACCGGGGAGCTGTTTTTT.

The chain couples TRBV12-5 to TRBJ2-7; 7 positions agree with TRBD2. The CDR3 contains 19 residues. Germline V gene lookup returns CDR1 LGHNT and CDR2 FRNRAP. The V and J ends lost 3 bases and 5 bases, in that order; junction bases with no gene match: 22. Here the CDR3 reads CASGLSDRQRTSFCHEQYV. CDR3 sequence (DNA): TGTGCTAGTGGTTTATCCGACCGTCAACGGACTAGTTTTTGCCACGAGCAGTACGTC.

This clone was picked up one time. CDR3 DNA: TGTGCCAGCAGCGGGCCCGAATCGAACACTGAAGCTTTCTTT. It is translated as CASSGPESNTEAFF. This chain joins TRBV5-6 and TRBJ1-1; D gene uncertain. The CDR3 spans 14 residues. The germline V gene has CDR1 SGHDT and CDR2 YYEEEE. With 4 bases removed from V and 1 base from J, the gap between germline ends came to 11 bases.

The gene calls are TRBV2 and TRBJ2-2, with 9 bases that match TRBD1. The CDR3 covers 15 residues. V lost 7 bases and J lost 4; bases outside the gene matches: 7. CDR1 SNHLY and CDR2 FYNNEI come from the germline V gene. CDR3 nucleotide sequence: TGTGCCAGCAAAAGGACAGGGGCGGGCACCGGGGAGCTGTTTTTT. The encoded protein is CASKRTGAGTGELFF.

CDR3 nucleotide sequence: TGTGCCTGGACCCTCCCGGGACTTTCCTCCTACGAGCAGTACTTC. Its protein product is CAWTLPGLSSYEQYF. This sequence joins TRBV30 and TRBJ2-7; D is perhaps TRBD2 (6 bases). V shed 4 bases and J shed 0 bases, with 16 bases lying between them. The CDR3 has 15 amino acids. Per germline, CDR1 GTSNPN and CDR2 SVGIG (reference sequence).

The V call is TRBV24-1, the J call TRBJ2-1; 14 bases fit TRBD2. The CDR3 length is 17 residues. J was trimmed by 10 bases and V by 3 bases; bases with no gene match: 10. CDR1 KGHDR and CDR2 SFDVKD come from the germline V gene. The CDR3 DNA is TGTGCCACCAGTGATCCTGGGACTAGCGGGAGTTTTCGAGAGCAGTTCTTC. Protein product: CATSDPGTSGSFREQFF.

The chain couples TRBV4-2 to TRBJ2-1; tentatively, D is TRBD2 (6 bases). The CDR3 runs 13 residues. Germline CDR1 reads LGHNA; CDR2 reads YNFKEQ. V was shortened by 1 base and J by 8 bases, with 9 bases between the two germline ends. Here the CDR3 DNA reads TGTGCCAGCAGCCAAGGTTCGGGGGATGAGCAGTTCTTC. Its protein product is CASSQGSGDEQFF.

This chain joins TRBV5-8 and TRBJ1-3; D is unresolved. This CDR3 comprises 14 residues. Trimming took off 5 bases at V and 0 bases at J, with 9 bases between the two ends. Germline V gene lookup returns CDR1 SGHTS and CDR2 YDEGEE. This chain's CDR3 is CASRRDGSGNTIYF. DNA for the CDR3: TGTGCCAGCAGGCGCGATGGCTCTGGAAACACCATATATTTT.

The rearrangement joins TRBV18 to TRBJ2-1; 8 nucleotides align to TRBD1. V gave up 4 bases and J gave up 4 bases; unmatched junction bases: 6. The germline V gene encodes CDR1 KGHSH and CDR2 LQKENI. This CDR3 is 15 amino acids long. The CDR3 DNA follows: TGTGCCAGCTCACTTACAGGGGGGACTTACAATGAGCAGTTCTTC. This translates into CASSLTGGTYNEQFF.

The rearrangement uses TRBV30 and TRBJ1-2; 12 bases map to TRBD1. V shed 8 bases and J 6 bases; nucleotides not matched to a gene: 10. This CDR3 has 14 residues. Germline loops: CDR1 GTSNPN, CDR2 SVGIG (reference sequence). The CDR3 protein is CARTGTGGGDGYTF. The CDR3 DNA reads TGTGCCCGCACCGGGACAGGGGGCGGTGATGGCTACACCTTC.

Worth noting for this clone: This specimen includes other DNA sequences encoding the same CDR3. The chain is built from TRBV2 and TRBJ1-5, with D uncertain. The V end lost 1 base, the J end lost 1 base, and 8 bases lay between the germline ends. Germline-derived CDR1 and CDR2 are SNHLY and FYNNEI. CDR3 length: 15 amino acids. DNA for the CDR3: TGTGCCAGCAGTGAAGAAGTGGGGAGCAATCAGCCCCAGCATTTT. Its translation is CASSEEVGSNQPQHF.

V is TRBV15 and J is TRBJ1-2; the D is unclear. The V and J ends lost 3 bases and 2 bases respectively, with 10 bases between them. Germline V gene lookup returns CDR1 LNHNV and CDR2 YYDKDF (reference sequence). The CDR3 has 14 amino acids. The DNA of the CDR3 is TGTGCCACCAGCAGCACAACTAAGAACTATGGCTACACCTTC. It encodes CATSSTTKNYGYTF.

V and J are TRBV6-5 and TRBJ1-1; D unclear. Between the trimmed V and J ends, which lost 7 bases and 3 bases, there was a span of 12 bases. The CDR3 spans 13 residues. Germline V CDR1 and CDR2: MNHEY, SVGAGI. The CDR3 DNA reads as TGTGCCAGCACCTCCGGTTTGTACACTGAAGCTTTCTTT. This gives the protein CASTSGLYTEAFF.

The chain carries TRBV5-5 and TRBJ1-5; 10 bases are a match to TRBD1. The CDR3 sequence is 14 residues long. The J segment lost 6 bases and the V segment lost 5 bases, leaving 5 bases of the junction unmatched. Germline lookup yields CDR1 SGHKS and CDR2 YYEKEE (reference sequence). The CDR3 reads CASRWGTGAQPQHF. DNA of the CDR3: TGTGCCAGCAGGTGGGGGACAGGGGCTCAGCCCCAGCATTTT.

The genes are TRBV5-4 and TRBJ1-6; 7 bases match TRBD1. CDR3 size: 18 residues. The V segment lost 4 bases and the J segment 0 bases; nucleotides outside the gene matches: 10. CDR1 is SGHNT, CDR2 YYREEE, per germline (reference sequence). The DNA for the CDR3 is TGTGCCAGCAGCCCCGGGACAGCGATGAGCTCCTATAATTCACCCCTCCACTTT. It encodes CASSPGTAMSSYNSPLHF.

The count of this clone is one. The chain has TRBV27 and TRBJ2-2; D is unclear. CDR1 and CDR2 from the germline V gene are MNHEY and SMNVEV (reference sequence). The CDR3 is 12 residues long. Trimming left V 4 bases short and J 8 bases short, with 8 bases between. The DNA of the CDR3 is TGTGCCAGCAGTTGGGCTAAGGGGGAGCTGTTTTTT. This encodes CASSWAKGELFF.

The CDR3 sequence is CASSDDLTGYTF. The CDR3, as DNA: TGTGCCAGCAGTGATGACCTGACGGGCTACACCTTC. This chain joins TRBV6-1 and TRBJ1-2; D is unresolved. This CDR3 region has 12 residues. CDR1 and CDR2 from the germline V gene are MNHNS and SASEGT. V lost 3 bases and J 8 bases, leaving 10 bases between the germline ends.

This chain links TRBV6-5 with TRBJ2-1, with 7 positions matching TRBD2. Trimming cost V 0 bases and J 7 bases; bases outside gene matches: 9. Germline V lookup: CDR1 MNHEY, CDR2 SVGAGI. This CDR3 is 16 amino acids long. The CDR3 spells CASSYSVGGPWNEQFF. DNA for the CDR3: TGTGCCAGCAGTTACTCGGTGGGAGGGCCGTGGAATGAGCAGTTCTTC.

This clone turned up a few times. The same CDR3 can be traced to other DNA sequences in this sample. The chain uses TRBV2 and TRBJ1-2; unclear D gene. CDR1 is SNHLY, CDR2 FYNNEI, per germline. The CDR3 length is 12 residues. V was clipped by 2 bases and J by 4 bases, with 5 bases between them. In DNA, the CDR3 is TGTGCCAGCAGTGAATCAAGCTATGGCTACACCTTC. Translating gives CASSESSYGYTF.

This clone appeared a single time. The chain couples TRBV19 to TRBJ1-3; TRBD1 is a possible D gene (6 bases). There are 15 residues in the CDR3. Germline loops: CDR1 LNHDA, CDR2 SQIVND (reference sequence). V lost 10 bases and J lost 2, with 18 bases in between. For the CDR3, the DNA is TGTGCCACCACATCGTGGGGGGCCCCTGGAAACACCATATATTTT. Amino acids: CATTSWGAPGNTIYF.

V is TRBV7-3 and J is TRBJ2-3, with D unclear. The CDR3 runs 17 residues. Trimming removed 0 bases from V and 1 base from J, with 14 bases in between. The germline gives CDR1 SGHTA, CDR2 FQGTGA. Here the CDR3 reads CASSLTPPGLRTDTQYF. CDR3 nucleotide sequence: TGTGCCAGCAGCTTAACCCCCCCCGGGCTTCGCACAGATACGCAGTATTTT.

The chain couples TRBV12-3 or TRBV12-4 to TRBJ1-2; D may be TRBD1 (5 bases). V lost 7 bases to trimming and J lost 5 bases, with 11 bases between them. The CDR3 has 12 amino acids. CDR3 loop: CASTKGRYGYTF. The CDR3 region has the DNA TGTGCCAGCACCAAGGGGCGTTATGGCTACACCTTC.

The rearrangement links TRBV24-1 to TRBJ2-3; D is uncertain. The CDR3 is 13 amino acids. Per germline, CDR1 KGHDR and CDR2 SFDVKD. V lost 3 bases and J lost 4, with 7 bases in between. The CDR3 DNA follows: TGTGCCACCAGTGATATCGGCCCAGATACGCAGTATTTT. Residues: CATSDIGPDTQYF.

This chain links TRBV27 with TRBJ2-2, with a possible D match to TRBD1 (5 bases). Trimming stripped 2 bases from V and 6 bases from J, with 13 bases between. Germline V lookup: CDR1 MNHEY, CDR2 SMNVEV (reference sequence). The CDR3 runs 15 residues. This CDR3 reads CASSLTGREPGELFF. CDR3 in DNA: TGTGCCAGCAGTTTAACTGGCAGGGAACCCGGGGAGCTGTTTTTT.

V is TRBV5-1 and J is TRBJ1-1; D is ambiguous. CDR1 is SGHRS, CDR2 YFSETQ, per germline. The CDR3 has 15 amino acids. Trimming removed 2 bases at V and 1 base at J, with 12 bases between. The CDR3: CASSFGVTENTEAFF. CDR3 nucleotide sequence: TGCGCCAGCAGCTTTGGGGTGACGGAGAACACTGAAGCTTTCTTT.

This clone appeared a single time. Here the CDR3 DNA reads TGTGCCAGCAGCCAAGTTGGGCAATACAATGAGCAGTTCTTC. The encoded protein is CASSQVGQYNEQFF. The chain has TRBV3-1 (or the pseudogene TRBV3-2) and TRBJ2-1; D not resolved. The V gene's germline CDR1 is LGHDT and CDR2 YNNKEL (reference sequence). This CDR3 contains 14 residues. V lost 1 base and J lost 4, with 8 bases in between.

The CDR3 coding sequence is TGTGCCTGGAGTCAATGGACCCAAGCACCCCTCCACTTT. Translation gives CAWSQWTQAPLHF. This sequence joins TRBV30 and TRBJ1-6; D uncertain. This CDR3 has 13 amino acids. The germline V gene encodes CDR1 GTSNPN and CDR2 SVGIG (reference sequence). The V end lost 2 bases, the J end lost 11 bases, and 13 bases lay between the germline ends.